Listed here are 5 T cell receptor beta chains from one sample, sequenced in a study of T cell repertoires in cytomegalovirus infection. TCRdb processed the reads anew with MiXCR; each CDR3 protein has one entry. The sample holds 250,000 or so distinct CDR3 sequences, more than 15% seen once. The specimen was CD8+ T cells from PBMCs. Receptors were obtained from a human donor in good health (CMV status not recorded). Some clones in this sample may be carry-over from other donors' samples.

Notes on this clonotype: The junction shows a germline mismatch at one end, possibly a read error. The chain uses TRBV20-1 and TRBJ2-7; D unresolved. CDR1 and CDR2 from the germline V gene are DFQATT and SNEGSKA (reference sequence). This CDR3 spans 14 amino acids. The CDR3 here is CSPRDRRGSYEQYF. The CDR3 bases are TGCAGTCCTAGAGATCGGAGAGGCTCCTACGAGCAGTACTTC.

The V and J genes are TRBV12-3 or TRBV12-4 and TRBJ1-4; a possible D gene is TRBD1 (5 bases). The length of the CDR3 is 18 residues. V lost 7 bases to trimming and J lost 0 bases, with 21 bases between them. CDR3 amino acids: CASMGYWGDETTNEKLFF. The CDR3 region has the DNA TGTGCCAGCATGGGTTACTGGGGGGATGAAACAACTAATGAAAAACTGTTTTTT.

The chain combines TRBV13 with TRBJ1-5; tentative D call: TRBD1 (5 bases). V was clipped by 0 bases and J by 6 bases, with 9 bases between them. This CDR3 spans 14 amino acids. Per the germline V gene, CDR1 is PRHDT and CDR2 is FYEKMQ (reference sequence). CDR3 sequence (DNA): TGTGCCAGCAGCTTAGGCAGGGCCGGTCAGCCCCAGCATTTT. Protein product: CASSLGRAGQPQHF.

The V call is TRBV6-8, the J call TRBJ1-3, with 9 bases lining up with TRBD1. V lost 5 bases, J lost 2 bases, and 4 bases stayed unmatched. Germline lookup yields CDR1 MNHGY and CDR2 SAAAGT. The CDR3 is made up of 15 amino acids. CDR3 amino acids: CASSLTGGTGNTIYF. CDR3 DNA sequence: TGTGCCAGCAGTCTGACAGGGGGGACTGGAAACACCATATATTTT.

This clonotype was observed a few times. The genes are TRBV29-1 and TRBJ2-2; unclear D gene. V shed 4 bases and J shed 6 bases, with 9 bases lying between them. This CDR3 has 12 residues. CDR1 is SQVTM and CDR2 is ANQGSEA in the germline V gene. In nucleotides, the CDR3 is TGCAGCGTTGTTGACGGTCCCGGGGAGCTGTTTTTT. This translates into CSVVDGPGELFF.